This TCR beta chain was recorded in a study of blood T cell repertoires in COVID-19. Across the study: Whether acute or convalescent, the COVID-19 samples came from the United States, Italy and Spain.

Original analysis: From reference gene primer amplification, estimates of nucleated cell counts were derived. Libraries were prepared by immunoSEQ multiplex PCR; TCRdb keeps only in-frame clonotypes and omits some of them. V, J and clone size derive from that table, while D and trimming were established from the DNA sequence. The sample gives approximately 70,000 clones, 75% to 90% of which show up once; over 2% is in the top ten. This sequence was found in a human donor in a cohort sampled during active COVID-19. The specimen was peripheral blood.

This chain's CDR3 is CASSQDSAATGNTIYF. The CDR3 region has the DNA TGCGCCAGCAGCCAAGATAGCGCAGCTACTGGAAACACCATATATTTT. This chain uses TRBV4-3 with TRBJ1-3; D unclear. Germline V gene sequence: CDR1 LGHNA, CDR2 YSLEER. The CDR3 totals 16 residues. V was cut by 0 bases and J by 2 bases, with 11 bases left in between.